Listed below are T cell receptor beta chains from one sample, sequenced in a study of identical twins. TCRdb processed the 5' RACE reads anew with MiXCR; each CDR3 protein has one entry. Of 350,000 to 450,000 distinct CDR3 sequences listed, under 20% were seen once; the top ten hold approximately 12%. Sequenced sample: naive T cells sorted from blood. These TCRs come from a man aged 45-65 years in good health. Each CDR3 is given with its conserved first and last residue. Clone size is not always given. Where it is, it says once, few, many or a class for expanded clones.

few	TRBV3-1	TRBJ2-3	CASSKFGSTTNRADTQYF
.	TRBV5-1	TRBJ2-5	CASSLGPGTGGETQYF
few	TRBV11-2	TRBJ2-7	CASSPHPSGRYEQYF
.	TRBV15	TRBJ2-1	CATSMRVVEEQFF
many	TRBV29-1	TRBJ1-1	CSVAPTGGNAEAFF
few	TRBV24-1	TRBJ2-7	CATSDSRQKPWEQYF
few	TRBV29-1	TRBJ1-1	CSVEGGGGTEAFF
.	TRBV27	TRBJ2-1	CASSWDSSYNEQFF
few	TRBV20-1	TRBJ2-7	CSARAAVAGGLIYEQYF
.	TRBV5-4	TRBJ2-7	CASSLAGALEVYF
many	TRBV4-3	TRBJ2-1	CASSQVPPGRDNEQFF
few	TRBV12-3/TRBV12-4	TRBJ2-1	CASSGQGYNEQFF
many	TRBV5-1	TRBJ2-7	CASSPRGDEQYF
few	TRBV4-2	TRBJ1-1	CASSRTGVDTEAFF
few	TRBV25-1	TRBJ2-3	CASSDARLAGTDTQYF
.	TRBV12-3/TRBV12-4	TRBJ2-1	CASGFGWLRHNEQFF
.	TRBV10-2	TRBJ1-2	CASSESRTGGHYGYTF
few	TRBV4-2	TRBJ2-7	CASSRPDYEQYF
few	TRBV4-2	TRBJ2-7	CASSQELAGSVGFEQYF
.	TRBV20-1	TRBJ2-7	CSARLAGDHEQYF
many	TRBV27	TRBJ1-1	CASRTSGQGGTEAFF
.	TRBV27	TRBJ2-5	CASSSTGGKTQYF
many	TRBV5-5	TRBJ2-2	CASSLAAAGELFF
.	TRBV20-1	TRBJ2-7	CSALRGAYEQYF
.	TRBV20-1	TRBJ2-7	CSARQSYEQYF
.	TRBV29-1	TRBJ2-4	CSAAGQSFGIQYF
few	TRBV2	TRBJ2-3	CASSLGQKTDTQYF
many	TRBV6-2/TRBV6-3	TRBJ2-1	CASSVTSYNEQFF
many	TRBV10-2	TRBJ2-7	CASTGQGSYEQYF
.	TRBV5-1	TRBJ2-3	CASSLAGGYTQYF
many	TRBV12-3/TRBV12-4	TRBJ2-2	CASNQEYNTGELFF
.	TRBV2	TRBJ2-7	CASSVRFSYEQYF
.	TRBV30	TRBJ1-5	CAWNTGEGGPQHF
.	TRBV4-3	TRBJ2-1	CASSQDSGGRTNEQFF
.	TRBV7-9	TRBJ2-5	CASSLVYRPRQETQYF
once	TRBV5-1	TRBJ2-7	CASSLVGSVVYEQYF
many	TRBV5-1	TRBJ2-1	CASSPDLAGGDEQFF
.	TRBV5-1	TRBJ2-3	CASSLDENTQYF
few	TRBV20-1	TRBJ1-2	CSARRGGAVGGYTF
.	TRBV5-1	TRBJ2-5	CASSLVLAGGQETQYF
.	TRBV21-1	TRBJ1-5	CASPDAQGRGGQPQHF
.	TRBV5-1	TRBJ2-2	CASSLVPLGGGSGELFF
few	TRBV6-2/TRBV6-3	TRBJ2-7	CASRQSGGSSYEQYF
.	TRBV5-6	TRBJ1-5	CASSLAEGAAQPQHF
.	TRBV29-1	TRBJ2-1	CSVEKVQGRRSYNEQFF
.	TRBV6-2/TRBV6-3	TRBJ2-1	CASSYSGTVYNEQFF
many	TRBV6-5	TRBJ1-6	CASSLLNADRGDSPLHF